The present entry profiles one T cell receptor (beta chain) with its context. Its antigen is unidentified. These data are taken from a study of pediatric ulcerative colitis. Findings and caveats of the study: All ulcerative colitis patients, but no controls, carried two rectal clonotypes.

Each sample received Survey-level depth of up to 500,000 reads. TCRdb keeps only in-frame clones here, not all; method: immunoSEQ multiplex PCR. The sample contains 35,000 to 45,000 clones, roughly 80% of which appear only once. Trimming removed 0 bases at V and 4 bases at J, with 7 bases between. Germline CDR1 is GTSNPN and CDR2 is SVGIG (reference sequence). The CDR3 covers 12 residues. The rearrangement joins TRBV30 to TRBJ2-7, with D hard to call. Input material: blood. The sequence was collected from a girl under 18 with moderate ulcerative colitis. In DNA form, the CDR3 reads TGTGCCTGGAGTGTGGGCTCATACGAGCAGTACTTC. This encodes CAWSVGSYEQYF.